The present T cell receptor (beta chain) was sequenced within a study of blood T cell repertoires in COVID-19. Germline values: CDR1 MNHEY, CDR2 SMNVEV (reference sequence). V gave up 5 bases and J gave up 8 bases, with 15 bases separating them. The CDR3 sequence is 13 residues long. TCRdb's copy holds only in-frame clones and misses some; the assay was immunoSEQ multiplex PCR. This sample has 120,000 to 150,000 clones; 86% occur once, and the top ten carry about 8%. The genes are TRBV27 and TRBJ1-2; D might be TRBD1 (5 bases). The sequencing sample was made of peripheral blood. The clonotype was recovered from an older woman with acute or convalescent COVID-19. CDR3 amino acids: CASSPNGGGGYTF. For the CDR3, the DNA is TGTGCCAGCAGTCCTAACGGGGGGGGAGGCTACACCTTC.